This T cell receptor (beta chain) was sequenced for a study of glioma-infiltrating T cells after dendritic cell vaccination. About the research overall: Patients received autologous tumor lysate-pulsed dendritic cell vaccination between the early 2000s and the early 2010s. Study observations and caveats: Survival was not directly related to TCR clonality in these patients.

The immunoSEQ assay amplified TCRB CDR3 from up to roughly 2 ug DNA. The method was immunoSEQ multiplex PCR; TCRdb's version includes in-frame clones alone and lacks a portion of them. In the table there are almost 90,000 clones, 83% of which are singletons. Concerning this clone: Its antigen remains unidentified.

Time point described: after dendritic cell vaccination, including at tumor progression/relapse. This clonotype was sampled from a human donor with glioblastoma. The specimen was blood, collected after dendritic cell vaccination.

DNA for the CDR3: TGCGCCAGCAGCTTAACAGGGAATGGTAATACGCAGTATTTT. Translating it yields CASSLTGNGNTQYF. V usage is TRBV5-1 and J usage is TRBJ2-3, with D tentatively TRBD1 (6 bases). Per germline, CDR1 SGHRS and CDR2 YFSETQ. There are 14 residues in the CDR3. Trimming took 2 bases from V and 7 from J, leaving 14 bases between them.